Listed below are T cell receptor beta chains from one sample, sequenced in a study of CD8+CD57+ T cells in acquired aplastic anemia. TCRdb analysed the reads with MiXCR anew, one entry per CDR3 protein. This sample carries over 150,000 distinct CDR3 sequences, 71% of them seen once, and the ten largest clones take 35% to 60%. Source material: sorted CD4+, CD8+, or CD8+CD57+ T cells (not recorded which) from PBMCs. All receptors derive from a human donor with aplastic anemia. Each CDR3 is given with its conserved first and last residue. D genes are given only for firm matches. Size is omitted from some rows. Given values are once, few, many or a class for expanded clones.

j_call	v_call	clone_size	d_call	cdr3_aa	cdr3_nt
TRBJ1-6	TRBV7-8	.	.	CASSGDTGLHF	TGTGCCAGCAGCGGGGACACAGGACTCCACTTT
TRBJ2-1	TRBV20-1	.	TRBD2	CSASPLAGTYNEQFF	TGCAGTGCTAGTCCCCTAGCGGGTACCTACAATGAGCAGTTCTTC
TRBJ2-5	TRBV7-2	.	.	CASSLVGAETQYF	TGTGCCAGCAGCTTAGTAGGTGCCGAGACCCAGTACTTC
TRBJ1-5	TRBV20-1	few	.	CSASAANQPQHF	TGCAGTGCTAGCGCCGCTAATCAGCCCCAGCATTTT
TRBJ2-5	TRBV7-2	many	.	CASRSEETQYF	TGTGCCAGCAGATCCGAAGAGACCCAGTACTTC
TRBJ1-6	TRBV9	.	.	CASSVGNSPLHF	TGTGCCAGCAGCGTTGGTAATTCACCCCTCCACTTT
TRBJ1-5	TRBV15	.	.	CASSQGPTRSNQPQHF	TGTGCCAGCAGTCAAGGACCGACAAGGAGCAATCAGCCCCAGCATTTT
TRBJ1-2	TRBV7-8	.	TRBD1	CASSPGQGGAGYTF	TGTGCCAGCAGTCCAGGACAGGGGGGGGCTGGCTACACCTTC
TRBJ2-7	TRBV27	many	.	CASRGVLEEQYF	TGTGCCAGCAGAGGGGTGTTAGAGGAGCAGTACTTC
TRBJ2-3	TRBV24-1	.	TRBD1	CATSDLHRTGGSDTQYF	TGTGCCACCAGTGATTTGCATCGAACAGGGGGGTCAGATACGCAGTATTTT
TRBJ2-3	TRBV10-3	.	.	CAISESAAASTDTQYF	TGTGCCATCAGTGAGTCTGCGGCGGCGTCCACAGATACGCAGTATTTT
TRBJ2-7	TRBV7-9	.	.	CASSLVGSFTYEQYF	TGTGCCAGCAGCTTAGTTGGCAGTTTTACTTACGAGCAGTACTTC
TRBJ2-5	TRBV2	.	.	CASYSRGRETQYF	TGTGCCAGCTACTCCCGGGGACGAGAGACCCAGTACTTC
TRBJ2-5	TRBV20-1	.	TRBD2	CSAIRLAGDETQYF	TGCAGTGCTATTAGACTAGCGGGAGACGAGACCCAGTACTTC
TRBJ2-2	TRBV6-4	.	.	CASSDGTGELFF	TGTGCCAGCAGTGACGGGACAGGGGAGCTGTTTTTT
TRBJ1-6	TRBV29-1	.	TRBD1	CSVTTGGGASPLHF	TGCAGCGTTACTACAGGGGGGGGGGCTTCACCCCTCCACTTT
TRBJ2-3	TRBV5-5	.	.	CASSLGRLRDTQYF	TGTGCCAGCAGCTTAGGCAGGTTGAGGGATACGCAGTATTTT
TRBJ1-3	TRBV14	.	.	CASSLLSGPPSGNTIYF	TGTGCCAGCAGCCTATTATCGGGGCCCCCCTCTGGAAACACCATATATTTT
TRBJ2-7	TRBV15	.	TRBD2	CATSSGRGRALREQYF	TGTGCCACCAGCAGTGGGCGGGGGAGGGCCCTCCGCGAGCAGTACTTC
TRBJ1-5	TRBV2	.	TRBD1	CASSFVPGQGSNQPQHF	TGTGCCAGCAGTTTTGTCCCGGGACAGGGATCGAATCAGCCCCAGCATTTT
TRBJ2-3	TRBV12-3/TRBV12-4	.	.	CASSFIKTDTQYF	TGTGCCAGCAGTTTTATAAAGACAGATACGCAGTATTTT
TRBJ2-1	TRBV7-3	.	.	CASSNSGNEQFF	TGTGCCAGCAGCAACAGCGGGAATGAGCAGTTCTTC
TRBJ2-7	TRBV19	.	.	CASNQQVAYEQYF	TGTGCCAGCAATCAGCAGGTTGCCTACGAGCAGTACTTC
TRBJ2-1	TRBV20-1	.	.	CSDPGSLFYNEQFF	TGCAGTGACCCCGGGAGCCTATTCTACAATGAGCAGTTCTTC
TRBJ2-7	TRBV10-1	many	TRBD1	CASSAGGYHEQYF	TGCGCCAGCAGCGCAGGGGGCTACCACGAGCAGTACTTC
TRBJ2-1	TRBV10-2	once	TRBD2	CASSSGTSGINGQFF	TGCGCCAGCAGTTCAGGGACTAGCGGGATTAATGGGCAGTTCTTC
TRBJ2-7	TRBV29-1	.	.	CSVEVSDPGYEQYF	TGCAGCGTTGAAGTGTCTGACCCGGGGTACGAGCAGTACTTC
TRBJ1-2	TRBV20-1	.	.	CSASVEGNDYGYTF	TGCAGTGCTAGTGTGGAGGGAAACGACTATGGCTACACCTTC
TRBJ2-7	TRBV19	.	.	CASSDTGPGEQYF	TGTGCCAGTAGTGATACAGGTCCGGGGGAGCAGTACTTC
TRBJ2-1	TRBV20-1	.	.	CSAHRDSLAYNEQFF	TGCAGTGCTCATCGGGACTCCCTAGCCTACAATGAGCAGTTCTTC
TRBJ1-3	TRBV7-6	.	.	CASSLGGTSGNTIYF	TGTGCCAGCAGCCTAGGAGGGACCTCTGGAAACACCATATATTTT
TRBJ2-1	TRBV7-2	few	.	CASSPGYAHEQFF	TGTGCCAGCAGCCCTGGGTACGCTCATGAGCAGTTCTTC
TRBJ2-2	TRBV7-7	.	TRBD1	CASSLQGGNTGELFF	TGTGCTAGCAGCTTACAGGGGGGGAACACCGGGGAGCTGTTTTTT
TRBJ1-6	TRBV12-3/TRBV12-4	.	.	CASSLGKGNNSPLHF	TGTGCCAGCAGTCTCGGGAAAGGGAATAATTCACCCCTCCACTTT
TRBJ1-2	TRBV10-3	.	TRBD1	CAISEQGIDGGYGYTF	TGTGCCATCAGTGAACAGGGGATCGACGGAGGCTATGGCTACACCTTC
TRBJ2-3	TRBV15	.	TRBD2	CATLFLGGLAGASTDTQYF	TGTGCCACCCTATTCCTCGGAGGACTAGCGGGTGCCAGCACAGATACGCAGTATTTT
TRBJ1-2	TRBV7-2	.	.	CASSHGQCYYGYTF	TGTGCCAGCAGCCACGGACAGTGCTACTATGGCTACACCTTC
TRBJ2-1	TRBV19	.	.	CASSAYRDYNEQFF	TGTGCCAGTAGCGCGTACAGGGACTACAATGAGCAGTTCTTC
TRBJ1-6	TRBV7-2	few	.	CASSLEQASSYNSPLHF	TGTGCCAGCAGCTTAGAACAGGCTAGCTCCTATAATTCACCCCTCCACTTT
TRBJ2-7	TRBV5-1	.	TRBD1	CASSPGGQGAEQYF	TGCGCCAGCAGCCCGGGTGGACAGGGGGCCGAGCAGTACTTC
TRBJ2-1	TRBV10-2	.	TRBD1	CATLGTGGNNEQFF	TGCGCCACACTGGGGACAGGGGGAAACAATGAGCAGTTCTTC
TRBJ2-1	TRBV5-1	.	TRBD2	CASSLASGSRNEQFF	TGTGCCAGCAGCTTAGCTAGCGGGAGCCGGAATGAGCAGTTCTTC
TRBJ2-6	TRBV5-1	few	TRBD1	CASSLGESRQGAISGANVLTF	TGCGCCAGCAGCTTGGGAGAATCAAGACAGGGGGCGATCTCTGGGGCCAACGTCCTGACTTTC
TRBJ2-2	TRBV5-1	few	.	CASSLEAVNTGELFF	TGCGCCAGCAGCTTGGAAGCAGTTAACACCGGGGAGCTGTTTTTT
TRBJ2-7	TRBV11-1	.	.	CASGDTYEQYF	TGTGCCAGTGGAGATACCTACGAGCAGTACTTC
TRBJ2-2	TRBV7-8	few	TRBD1	CASRSGTGNTGELFF	TGTGCCAGCAGGTCCGGGACAGGGAACACCGGGGAGCTGTTTTTT
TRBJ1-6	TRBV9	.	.	CASSAMNRGSPLHF	TGTGCCAGCAGCGCCATGAACCGGGGATCACCCCTCCACTTT